This T cell receptor beta chain derives from a study of blood T cell repertoires in COVID-19. Germline V gene sequence: CDR1 SGDLS, CDR2 YYNGEE. Trimming stripped 4 bases from V and 3 bases from J, with 13 bases between. The CDR3 consists of 14 residues. The repertoire was sequenced with immunoSEQ multiplex PCR; TCRdb's copy has only in-frame clones and lacks some. The data show 40,000 to 55,000 clones, roughly 91% seen once. Material for sequencing was peripheral blood. V usage is TRBV9 and J usage is TRBJ1-2; D is uncertain. The sequence derives from a man aged 50 or older with active COVID-19. CDR3: CASSPPGRDYGYTF. DNA of the CDR3: TGTGCCAGCAGCCCTCCGGGGAGGGACTATGGCTACACCTTC.